The 25 T cell receptor beta chains below were found in one sample sequenced in a study of graft-versus-host responses after intestinal transplantation. No antigen has been identified for these receptors. Assay: immunoSEQ multiplex PCR; the TCRdb copy retains only in-frame clones and omits some. Found here are about 120,000 clones, around 93% of them singletons; the top ten hold 0.095% to 0.15%. The sample here was unstimulated CD4+ T cells sorted from spleen or lymph node cells, taken before intestinal transplant. Receptors were obtained from a human donor who received an intestinal transplant.

This clone has a single count. The chain links TRBV10-3 to TRBJ2-5, with D possibly TRBD2 on 5 matching bases. This CDR3 has 14 amino acids. Between the trimmed V and J ends, which lost 1 base and 7 bases, there was a span of 13 bases. Germline values: CDR1 ENHRY, CDR2 SYGVKD. The CDR3 is CAISEFSSSRTQYF. In DNA form, the CDR3 reads TGTGCCATCAGTGAGTTCTCTAGCTCTCGGACCCAGTACTTC.

The CDR3 nucleotides read TGCGCCAGCAGCTCCGTAGCGGGAGACCCCGAGCAGTACTTC. Translation: CASSSVAGDPEQYF. V usage is TRBV5-1 and J usage is TRBJ2-7, with TRBD2 matching over 9 bases. V shed 3 bases and J 6 bases; nucleotides not matched to a gene: 7. The CDR3 has 14 residues. Germline CDR1 and CDR2: SGHRS and YFSETQ.

The chain uses TRBV11-3 and TRBJ1-1; TRBD1 aligns across 8 bases. Looked up from germline, CDR1 is SGHNT and CDR2 is YENEEA. Trimming took 5 bases from V and 4 from J; bases not matched to a gene: 3. There are 13 residues in the CDR3. CDR3: CASSLDRGTEAFF. In DNA form, the CDR3 reads TGTGCCAGCAGCCTCGACAGGGGCACTGAAGCTTTCTTT. The variable domain in full, completed from reference TRBV11-3 and TRBJ1-1, reads EAGVVQSPRYKIIEKKQPVAFWCNPISGHNTLYWYLQNLGQGPELLIRYENEEAVDDSQLPKDRFSAERLKGVDSTLKIQPAELGDSAVYLCASSLDRGTEAFFGQGTRLTVV.

The chain has TRBV7-9 and TRBJ2-3; D remains ambiguous. CDR1 and CDR2 from the germline V gene are SEHNR and FQNEAQ (reference sequence). V was shortened by 5 bases and J by 0 bases, with 15 bases between the two germline ends. The CDR3 contains 16 residues. The CDR3 here is CASSPYLATSTDTQYF. CDR3 sequence (DNA): TGTGCCAGCAGCCCTTACCTCGCTACTAGCACAGATACGCAGTATTTT.

CDR3 residues: CASRVQGFTDTQYF. The CDR3 DNA follows: TGTGCCAGCAGAGTTCAAGGCTTCACAGATACGCAGTATTTT. This chain uses TRBV6-5 with TRBJ2-3; D remains ambiguous. Trimming took 6 bases from V and 2 from J, leaving 12 bases between them. Germline loops: CDR1 MNHEY, CDR2 SVGAGI. CDR3 length: 14 amino acids.

This clone has just one count. This chain uses TRBV11-2 with TRBJ1-3; 7 positions agree with TRBD1. This CDR3 comprises 13 residues. Germline CDR1 reads SGHAT; CDR2 reads FQNNGV. V was pared by 6 bases and J by 2 bases, with 1 base of the junction left unmatched. The CDR3 loop is CASRQGPGNTIYF. The DNA of the CDR3 is TGTGCCAGCAGACAGGGGCCTGGAAACACCATATATTTT.

V is TRBV5-1 and J is TRBJ1-1; no firm D call. The CDR3 is 14 residues long. Trimming removed 0 bases at V and 3 bases at J, with 9 bases between. Germline V lookup: CDR1 SGHRS, CDR2 YFSETQ. In DNA, the CDR3 is TGCGCCAGCAGCTTGGCCCACCGGGACACTGAAGCTTTCTTT. Protein: CASSLAHRDTEAFF.

J is TRBJ2-2 and V is TRBV4-2; 10 bases are shared with TRBD2. The germline CDR1 and CDR2 sequences are LGHNA and YNFKEQ. This CDR3 is built from 18 residues. The junction had 16 bases not matched to a gene; V was cut back by 5 bases and J by 7 bases. The CDR3 here is CASSAPREREGLGGELFF. The DNA for the CDR3 is TGTGCCAGCAGCGCACCAAGGGAGCGGGAGGGCCTGGGCGGGGAGCTGTTTTTT.

The chain joins TRBV27 to TRBJ2-7; 9 bases agree with TRBD1. Germline trimming cut 6 bases from V and 3 bases from J; bases unmatched to any gene: 6. Germline V lookup: CDR1 MNHEY, CDR2 SMNVEV (reference sequence). The CDR3 is made up of 14 amino acids. The CDR3 here is CASSPGQGLYEQYF. In DNA, the CDR3 is TGTGCCAGCAGCCCGGGACAGGGCCTCTACGAGCAGTACTTC.

The chain recombines TRBV7-3 with TRBJ1-2, with D perhaps TRBD1 (5 bases). Per germline, CDR1 SGHTA and CDR2 FQGTGA. The CDR3 spans 13 residues. V was pared by 6 bases and J by 3 bases, with 11 bases between. CDR3 coding DNA: TGTGCCAGCAGGGGGCCAGCGGACTATGGCTACACCTTC. Encoded protein: CASRGPADYGYTF.

This chain uses TRBV7-6 with TRBJ2-7; D not resolved. V was pared by 2 bases and J by 7 bases, with 15 bases between. Germline values: CDR1 SGHVS, CDR2 FNYEAQ. The CDR3 length is 14 residues. In DNA form, the CDR3 reads TGTGCCAGCAGCTTATCGCCCCACGGGCGGGAGCAGTACTTC. Its translation: CASSLSPHGREQYF. The whole variable domain, remainder taken from reference TRBV7-6 and TRBJ2-7, is GAGVSQSPRYKVTKRGQDVALRCDPISGHVSLYWYRQALGQGPEFLTYFNYEAQQDKSGLPNDRFSAERPEGSISTLTIQRTEQRDSAMYRCASSLSPHGREQYFGPGTRLTVT.

The CDR3 here is CATSREWGQAYEQYF. The CDR3 nucleotides read TGTGCCACCAGCAGAGAATGGGGGCAGGCCTACGAGCAGTACTTC. V and J are TRBV15 and TRBJ2-7, with D tentatively TRBD1 (6 bases). Germline V gives CDR1 LNHNV, CDR2 YYDKDF (reference sequence). Deletions cut 0 bases from V and 2 bases from J, with 11 bases between. The CDR3 has 15 residues.

V usage is TRBV19 and J usage is TRBJ2-1; D unclear. This CDR3 region has 11 residues. The germline gives CDR1 LNHDA, CDR2 SQIVND (reference sequence). V was cut by 7 bases and J by 7 bases, with 8 bases left in between. This chain's CDR3 is CASNAGNEQFF. DNA of the CDR3: TGTGCCAGTAACGCTGGGAATGAGCAGTTCTTC.

A remark on this clone: The same CDR3 is also encoded by other DNA sequences in this sample. This sequence joins TRBV19 and TRBJ1-5; TRBD1 aligns across 7 bases. The CDR3 loop spans 12 amino acids. In germline, CDR1 is LNHDA, CDR2 SQIVND (reference sequence). After removal of 3 bases from V and 7 bases from J, the junction contained 0 bases not matched to a gene. CDR3 residues: CASSIRGQPQHF. Here the CDR3 DNA reads TGTGCCAGTAGTATCAGGGGGCAGCCCCAGCATTTT.

The chain combines TRBV27 with TRBJ2-2; D gene ambiguous. Deletions cut 2 bases from V and 3 bases from J, with 7 bases between. CDR3 length equals 14 residues. CDR1 MNHEY and CDR2 SMNVEV come from the germline V gene (reference sequence). In DNA, the CDR3 is TGTGCCAGCAGTTTAGGGGATTACACCGGGGAGCTGTTTTTT. Residues: CASSLGDYTGELFF.

This clone was seen more than once but under ten times. This chain connects TRBV19 to TRBJ2-7; D unresolved. This CDR3 comprises 13 residues. Trimming pared 5 bases from V and 2 bases from J, leaving 10 bases between. CDR1 is LNHDA and CDR2 is SQIVND in the germline V gene (reference sequence). As DNA, the CDR3 is TGTGCCAGTAGTTATCACGGAGCCTACGAGCAGTACTTC. Amino acids: CASSYHGAYEQYF.

The chain couples TRBV27 to TRBJ1-2, with unresolved D. V lost 7 bases, J lost 8 bases, and 17 bases lay in between. CDR3 length: 13 amino acids. Germline V gene data show CDR1 as MNHEY and CDR2 as SMNVEV (reference sequence). CDR3 sequence reads: CASTEDLGSGYTF. The CDR3 DNA is TGTGCCAGCACCGAAGACCTGGGATCCGGCTACACCTTC.

The genes are TRBV30 and TRBJ2-7; D gene unclear. CDR1 and CDR2 from the germline V gene are GTSNPN and SVGIG (reference sequence). Trimming cost V 6 bases and J 6 bases, with 15 bases left between them. The CDR3 is 12 residues long. The CDR3 region is CACQTRPREQYF. CDR3 nucleotide sequence: TGTGCCTGCCAGACGCGACCTCGCGAGCAGTACTTC.

The V gene is TRBV9, the J gene TRBJ2-3; 9 bases map to TRBD2. Germline CDR1 and CDR2: SGDLS and YYNGEE. J was trimmed by 3 bases and V by 3 bases; bases with no gene match: 11. CDR3 length equals 17 residues. CDR3 in DNA: TGTGCCAGCAGCGCGCGCCTTAGCGGGAGTGGGACAGATACGCAGTATTTT. It encodes CASSARLSGSGTDTQYF.

The chain couples TRBV30 to TRBJ1-1; D is unclear. The length of the CDR3 is 14 residues. V lost 2 bases, J lost 9 bases, and 19 bases lay in between. The V gene's germline CDR1 is GTSNPN and CDR2 SVGIG (reference sequence). CDR3 DNA sequence: TGTGCCTGGAGTCAGCCAACAAACAGACATCAAGCTTTCTTT. Protein product: CAWSQPTNRHQAFF.

The CDR3 coding sequence is TGTGCCAGCAGCAGTGAGGGAGGGCCCTATCGTTACGAGCAGTACTTC. It translates to CASSSEGGPYRYEQYF. The chain uses TRBV21-1 and TRBJ2-7; no check of the table's D call, TRBD2, against the DNA was made. TRBV21-1 is a pseudogene segment. This CDR3 region has 16 residues.

J is TRBJ2-5 and V is TRBV6-1; 10 bases match TRBD2. The DNA end is a closer match to TRBJ2-7, so the J assignment may be wrong. The CDR3 totals 13 residues. Germline V CDR1 and CDR2: MNHNS, SASEGT. The CDR3 sequence is CASSSGRGTEQYF. CDR3 DNA sequence: TGTGCCAGCAGTAGCGGGAGGGGTACCGAGCAGTACTTC.

CDR3 in amino acids: CASSLFGRMNTEAFF. CDR3 DNA sequence: TGTGCCAGCAGTTTATTTGGACGGATGAACACTGAAGCTTTCTTT. The rearrangement joins TRBV27 to TRBJ1-1; D gene uncertain. The germline V and J ends were trimmed by 1 base and 0 bases, with 9 bases remaining between them. Germline assignment: CDR1 MNHEY and CDR2 SMNVEV (reference sequence). The CDR3 runs 15 residues.

This clone occurred once. The chain employs TRBV5-1 and TRBJ2-3; 7 bases agree with TRBD2. J gave up 8 bases and V 0 bases, and 9 bases lay outside the gene matches. The CDR3 covers 15 residues. Germline CDR1 reads SGHRS; CDR2 reads YFSETQ. DNA for the CDR3: TGCGCCAGCAGCTTGGAGGCTAGCGGCGGAGGTACGCAGTATTTT. This gives the protein CASSLEASGGGTQYF.

The rearrangement joins TRBV5-6 to TRBJ1-1; possibly TRBD1 for D (5 bases). This CDR3 is built from 14 residues. Germline CDR1 reads SGHDT; CDR2 reads YYEEEE. V was shortened by 0 bases and J by 10 bases, with 16 bases between the two germline ends. The CDR3 loop reads CASSLGAEGYGAFF. In nucleotides, the CDR3 is TGTGCCAGCAGCTTGGGGGCTGAGGGGTATGGAGCTTTCTTT. Using reference TRBV5-6 and TRBJ1-1 for the parts outside the CDR3, the full variable domain is DAGVTQSPTHLIKTRGQQVTLRCSPKSGHDTVSWYQQALGQGPQFIFQYYEEEERQRGNFPDRFSGHQFPNYSSELNVNALLLGDSALYLCASSLGAEGYGAFFGQGTRLTVV.